The next 21 T cell receptor beta chains were all read from a single sample in a study of cytomegalovirus exposure and HLA in healthy donors. Libraries were prepared by immunoSEQ multiplex PCR; TCRdb keeps only in-frame clonotypes and omits some of them. The data contain tens of thousands of clones, roughly 84% of them singletons. Sequenced input: PBMCs. The receptors derive from a woman aged 18-29 years in good health and CMV-seropositive.

The chain links TRBV28 to TRBJ2-7; D perhaps matches TRBD1 (6 bases). Germline V gene lookup returns CDR1 MDHEN and CDR2 SYDVKM. The V end lost 4 bases, the J end lost 2 bases, and 18 bases lay between the germline ends. There are 16 residues in the CDR3. The DNA of the CDR3 is TGTGCCAGCAGTTCCGGGACATCACCAATAACCTACGAGCAGTACTTC. This translates into CASSSGTSPITYEQYF.

The V gene is TRBV19, the J gene TRBJ1-1, with TRBD1 identical over 7 bases. Germline-derived CDR1 and CDR2 are LNHDA and SQIVND (reference sequence). The CDR3 has 13 amino acids. The V gene end was trimmed by 5 bases and the J gene end by 4 bases; junction bases not matched to a gene: 4. This CDR3 reads CASSQRQGTEAFF. CDR3 DNA: TGTGCCAGTAGTCAACGACAGGGCACTGAAGCTTTCTTT.

The genes are TRBV6-5 and TRBJ1-6; no firm D call. Germline V gene lookup returns CDR1 MNHEY and CDR2 SVGAGI. Between the trimmed V and J ends, which lost 6 bases and 3 bases, there was a span of 9 bases. The CDR3 is made up of 14 amino acids. DNA of the CDR3: TGTGCCAGCAGATGGACTGTCTATAATTCACCCCTCCACTTT. This encodes CASRWTVYNSPLHF.

The V call is TRBV7-9, the J call TRBJ2-7; 7 bases are a match to TRBD2. The ends lost 8 bases at V and 2 bases at J; junction bases unmatched: 6. Germline-derived CDR1 and CDR2 are SEHNR and FQNEAQ (reference sequence). The CDR3 runs 13 residues. CDR3 region: CASGWGGPYEQYF. DNA for the CDR3: TGTGCCAGCGGGTGGGGGGGACCCTACGAGCAGTACTTC.

The V and J genes are TRBV7-3 and TRBJ2-7; the D gene is possibly TRBD2 (6 bases). The V and J ends lost 5 bases and 0 bases respectively, with 8 bases between them. Germline CDR1 reads SGHTA; CDR2 reads FQGTGA. This CDR3 has 13 residues. The CDR3 loop is CASSRGSSYEQYF. CDR3 coding DNA: TGTGCCAGCAGCCGGGGGAGCTCCTACGAGCAGTACTTC. Complete variable domain (other parts from reference TRBV7-3 and TRBJ2-7): GAGVSQTPSNKVTEKGKYVELRCDPISGHTALYWYRQSLGQGPEFLIYFQGTGAADDSGLPNDRFFAVRPEGSVSTLKIQRTERGDSAVYLCASSRGSSYEQYFGPGTRLTVT.

This clone was counted a few times. V usage is TRBV7-6 and J usage is TRBJ2-7, with TRBD2 matching 9 bases. The V segment lost 2 bases and the J segment 1 base; nucleotides outside the gene matches: 6. The CDR3 is made up of 16 amino acids. CDR1 is SGHVS and CDR2 is FNYEAQ in the germline V gene. In nucleotides, the CDR3 is TGTGCCAGCAGCTTATTAGGGACTAGCCCATCCTACGAGCAGTACTTC. Protein: CASSLLGTSPSYEQYF.

J is TRBJ1-3 and V is TRBV5-6; D remains ambiguous. V gave up 4 bases and J gave up 0 bases, with 14 bases separating them. The germline V gene encodes CDR1 SGHDT and CDR2 YYEEEE. The CDR3 spans 16 residues. The CDR3 DNA reads as TGTGCCAGCAGCCCCTGGGTGGGGAGCTCTGGAAACACCATATATTTT. It yields the protein CASSPWVGSSGNTIYF.

The chain carries TRBV28 and TRBJ1-6; D is perhaps TRBD1 (5 bases). The CDR3 extends over 14 amino acids. The V and J ends lost 4 bases and 5 bases respectively, with 9 bases between them. From germline, CDR1 is MDHEN and CDR2 SYDVKM. In nucleotides, the CDR3 is TGTGCCAGCAGTTGGGGGGGGAATAATTCACCCCTCCACTTT. Translating gives CASSWGGNNSPLHF. Full variable domain (outside the CDR3, taken from reference TRBV28 and TRBJ1-6): DVKVTQSSRYLVKRTGEKVFLECVQDMDHENMFWYRQDPGLGLRLIYFSYDVKMKEKGDIPEGYSVSREKKERFSLILESASTNQTSMYLCASSWGGNNSPLHFGNGTRLTVT.

The chain combines TRBV6-5 with TRBJ2-1, with a possible D match to TRBD1 (6 bases). Germline V lookup: CDR1 MNHEY, CDR2 SVGAGI. Trimming removed 4 bases from V and 10 bases from J, with 14 bases in between. The CDR3 has 13 residues. CDR3 loop: CASSWVGAGEQFF. CDR3 DNA sequence: TGTGCCAGCAGTTGGGTGGGGGCAGGCGAGCAGTTCTTC.

The CDR3 DNA follows: TGTGCCAGCAGCTTAGCGTCGGGGAGGGTCGTATACAATGAGCAGTTCTTC. Residues: CASSLASGRVVYNEQFF. V usage is TRBV7-6 and J usage is TRBJ2-1; 7 bases map to TRBD2. This CDR3 has 17 residues. Germline V gene sequence: CDR1 SGHVS, CDR2 FNYEAQ. The ends lost 0 bases at V and 4 bases at J; junction bases unmatched: 9. Full variable domain (missing parts from reference TRBV7-6 and TRBJ2-1): GAGVSQSPRYKVTKRGQDVALRCDPISGHVSLYWYRQALGQGPEFLTYFNYEAQQDKSGLPNDRFSAERPEGSISTLTIQRTEQRDSAMYRCASSLASGRVVYNEQFFGPGTRLTVL.

V and J are TRBV9 and TRBJ1-1; D gene unclear. The CDR3 has 13 residues. The V gene lost 3 bases and the J gene lost 2 bases, with 8 bases spanning the gap. The germline V gene encodes CDR1 SGDLS and CDR2 YYNGEE. CDR3 in DNA: TGTGCCAGCAGCGCGCAGGATAACACTGAAGCTTTCTTT. This translates into CASSAQDNTEAFF.

The V call is TRBV6-5, the J call TRBJ2-3; tentatively, D is TRBD1 (5 bases). CDR1 MNHEY and CDR2 SVGAGI come from the germline V gene. The V end lost 5 bases, the J end lost 3 bases, and 12 bases lay between the germline ends. This CDR3 is 14 amino acids long. The chain's CDR3 is CASSRTFQTDTQYF. CDR3 in DNA: TGTGCCAGCAGTCGGACATTTCAAACAGATACGCAGTATTTT.

The chain combines TRBV6-6 with TRBJ1-5; possibly TRBD1 for D (5 bases). The CDR3 runs 13 residues. Trimming removed 5 bases at V and 4 bases at J, with 9 bases between. Germline V gene lookup returns CDR1 MNHNY and CDR2 SVGAGI (reference sequence). Written as DNA, the CDR3 is TGTGCCAGCAGTACACAGGTTAATCAGCCCCAGCATTTT. Residues: CASSTQVNQPQHF.

This sequence joins TRBV7-9 and TRBJ2-5; 8 bases are shared with TRBD1. The CDR3 consists of 15 residues. Germline assignment: CDR1 SEHNR and CDR2 FQNEAQ (reference sequence). V trimming: 9 bases; J trimming: 0 bases; junction bases outside the gene matches: 9. CDR3 sequence reads: CASGPGQAYQETQYF. The CDR3 region has the DNA TGTGCCAGTGGACCGGGACAGGCGTACCAAGAGACCCAGTACTTC.

This rearrangement joins TRBV30 to TRBJ1-2; 7 nucleotides line up with TRBD1. Germline trimming cut 3 bases from V and 4 bases from J; bases unmatched to any gene: 2. Germline V gene lookup returns CDR1 GTSNPN and CDR2 SVGIG (reference sequence). The CDR3 covers 12 residues. The CDR3 DNA follows: TGTGCCTGGAGCCGGGACAGCTATGGCTACACCTTC. The encoded protein is CAWSRDSYGYTF.

The chain has TRBV7-9 and TRBJ1-2; D call uncertain. The CDR3 has 14 amino acids. Per the germline V gene, CDR1 is SEHNR and CDR2 is FQNEAQ (reference sequence). V lost 7 bases, J lost 2 bases, and 14 bases lay in between. The CDR3 here is CASNNGVVNYGYTF. For the CDR3, the DNA is TGTGCCAGCAATAACGGTGTAGTCAACTATGGCTACACCTTC.

This chain connects TRBV18 to TRBJ1-5; 9 bases are a match to TRBD1. V dropped 3 bases and J dropped 1; count of bases not matched to a gene: 10. Germline-derived CDR1 and CDR2 are KGHSH and LQKENI. There are 18 residues in the CDR3. The CDR3 sequence is CASSPGEVTGGSNQPQHF. The CDR3 region has the DNA TGTGCCAGCTCACCCGGGGAGGTGACAGGGGGGAGCAATCAGCCCCAGCATTTT.

The CDR3 sequence: CASSPTGGETEKLFF. In DNA, the CDR3 is TGTGCCAGCAGTCCGACAGGGGGGGAGACTGAAAAACTGTTTTTT. The J gene is TRBJ1-4, the V gene TRBV6-1; 9 nucleotides line up with TRBD1. The germline V gene encodes CDR1 MNHNS and CDR2 SASEGT. This CDR3 has 15 amino acids. After removal of 5 bases from V and 7 bases from J, the junction contained 8 bases not matched to a gene.

The rearrangement links TRBV27 to TRBJ1-4; 7 nucleotides match TRBD1. V gave up 4 bases and J gave up 7 bases; unmatched junction bases: 12. The CDR3 has 16 residues. Germline loops: CDR1 MNHEY, CDR2 SMNVEV (reference sequence). The CDR3 loop reads CASSSPATGVGEKLFF. The CDR3 DNA reads TGTGCCAGCAGTTCCCCGGCCACAGGGGTCGGTGAAAAACTGTTTTTT.

This clone came up a few times. The CDR3 region has the DNA TGTGCCAGCAGTACTCAGCGGCAGGGAGGCTCACCCCTCCACTTT. Translated: CASSTQRQGGSPLHF. The V call is TRBV25-1, the J call TRBJ1-6; a possible D gene is TRBD1 (5 bases). This CDR3 spans 15 amino acids. Germline values: CDR1 MGHDK, CDR2 SYGVNS. V lost 5 bases to trimming and J lost 10 bases, with 18 bases between them.

The CDR3 sequence: CASTETGGSGYTF. The CDR3 nucleotides are TGTGCCAGTACCGAAACAGGGGGCTCTGGCTACACCTTC. The chain has TRBV19 and TRBJ1-2, with 9 bases that match TRBD1. The CDR3 extends over 13 amino acids. The J segment lost 7 bases and the V segment lost 7 bases, leaving 7 bases of the junction unmatched. CDR1 is LNHDA, CDR2 SQIVND, per germline (reference sequence).